This T cell receptor beta chain was sequenced in a study of beta chain features in type 1 diabetes (dated 2018 in TCRdb). Regarding the research as a whole: Mean age, gender distribution, total cell number and subset yield did not differ between patients and healthy donors. In the study, TCRB repertoires of sorted circulating CD4+ T cell subsets from recently diagnosed type 1 diabetes patients were compared with those of matched healthy donors. Naive and central memory subsets were obtained from all 28 donors, but regulatory and stem cell-like memory subsets were isolated from only 8 patients and roughly eight healthy donors. A total of roughly 100,000,000 sorted cells were examined across all samples, and the number of cells per subset was strongly correlated with RNA yield.

A single peripheral blood draw of around 100 mL on average was collected from each donor into heparinised tubes. Naive, central memory, regulatory and stem cell-like memory CD4+ T cells were sorted on a BD FACSAria II using a panel including CD45RO, CCR7, CD25, CD127, CD95 and CD27. A purity above 95% was achieved for all sorted populations. Right away, PBMCs were isolated by Lymphoprep density gradient centrifugation and were stained directly, with no culture step. So that batch effects would be minimized, each experiment stained and sorted samples in pairs, pairing one healthy donor with one patient. A word on this clone: Its antigen is unknown. Base qualities were left out, and no much larger clone turns up one base away.

The entire isolated RNA was reverse transcribed using the High Capacity cDNA Reverse Transcription Kit, and thus expressed TCRB transcripts were sequenced. Deep immunoSEQ sequencing was performed on naive, central memory and regulatory T cell samples, with an average of around 3.4 million total reads per sample. Sorted cells were lysed in RLT buffer, and RNA was extracted using DNase-treated RNeasy Micro or Mini kits according to cell number. To prevent cross-contamination, each cell subset was processed individually, whereas patient and healthy donor samples were processed jointly. TCRB sequences were amplified from cDNA with the immunoSEQ multiplex PCR, producing 87-bp fragments spanning the CDR3 region. Sequencing of the amplicons was performed on the Illumina HiSeq platform. The paper's processing steps were these. PCR bias was computationally corrected using synthetic template baselines, reads within Hamming distance 2 were collapsed, and singletons that could not be merged were discarded. Reads were aligned to IMGT to assign V, D and J genes, CDR3 length, and insertions or deletions at six rearrangement sites. Clonotype counts were normalized to sorted cell number within each subset before computing true diversity and Gini coefficients with the tcR R package. The overlap coefficient, calculated on TCRB nucleotide sequences, was used to measure repertoire sharing. Out-of-frame TCRB sequences from naive cells were analyzed as a proxy for the pre-selection repertoire. Here the immuneACCESS table is served through TCRdb, limited to in-frame sequences with V and J called. Missing clones are a known gap in these copies; in checked studies unresolved V genes cover under half, and the rest lacks a known reason. V and J calls and clone size are as listed in that table; D and trimming were resolved from the DNA. Within this sample are under 250,000 clones, with over 12% of them counted one time only. The ten largest make up about 0.03% of the sample.

The CDR3 covers 16 residues, taking in both the cysteine and the phenylalanine. Of the read, only the CDR3 DNA is kept; its 48 bases are in frame from base 1. A distance of 17 bases separates the germline ends of V and J, which lose 8 bases and 0 bases respectively. Broader findings and caveats from the paper: Because cDNA was sequenced instead of genomic DNA, activated cells with high expression could be over-represented, although the groups did not differ in activation or CD3 levels. Shorter templates might be favored by PCR, yet because patient and control samples were amplified and corrected together, any such skew would affect both groups equally. Because small numbers of individuals were included in the HLA sub-analyses, any influence of HLA type on TCRB rearrangement was left unresolved. Naive, central memory and regulatory TCRB repertoires appeared to be more alike among patients than among healthy donors. Patients with type 1 diabetes made fewer insertions and deleted more nucleotides at VDJ recombination sites, implying thymic rearrangement abnormalities. A moderate but significant shortening of TCRB CDR3 length was observed in type 1 diabetes patients in all four CD4+ subsets.

The receptor chain draws on TRBV23-1 and TRBJ1-5; the D gene is not confidently resolved. TRBV23-1 is sorted into the ORF group, with uncertain function. The sequence came from a middle-aged woman in good health. Sequencing was performed on naive CD4+ T cells from blood. Interpreted using the paper, the cell subset or site label stands for: true naive CD4+ T cells. The CDR3 has the sequence CASGPGRVYSNQPQHF. In nucleotide form, the sequence is TGCGCCAGCGGACCGGGGAGAGTATATAGCAATCAGCCCCAGCATTTT.